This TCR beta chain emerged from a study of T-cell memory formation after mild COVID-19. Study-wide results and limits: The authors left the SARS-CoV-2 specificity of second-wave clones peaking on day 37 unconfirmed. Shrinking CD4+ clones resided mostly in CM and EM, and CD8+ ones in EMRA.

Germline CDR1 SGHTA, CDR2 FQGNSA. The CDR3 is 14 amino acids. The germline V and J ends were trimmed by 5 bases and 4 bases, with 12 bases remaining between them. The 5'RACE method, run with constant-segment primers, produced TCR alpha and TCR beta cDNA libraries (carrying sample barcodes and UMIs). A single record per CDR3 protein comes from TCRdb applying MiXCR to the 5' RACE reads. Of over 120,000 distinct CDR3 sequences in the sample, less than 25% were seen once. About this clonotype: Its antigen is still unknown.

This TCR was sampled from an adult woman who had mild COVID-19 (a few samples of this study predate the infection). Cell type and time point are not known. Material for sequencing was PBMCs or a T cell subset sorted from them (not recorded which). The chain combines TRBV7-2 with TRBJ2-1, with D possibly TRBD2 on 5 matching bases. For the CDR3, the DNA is TGTGCCAGCAGCCTGGACTTACTATACAATGAGCAGTTCTTC. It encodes CASSLDLLYNEQFF.